A single sample gave rise to the 4 T cell receptor beta chains below, sequenced in a study of blood T cell repertoires in COVID-19. This table comes from immunoSEQ multiplex PCR, and its TCRdb copy is limited to in-frame clones, with some not included. The repertoire includes fewer than 250,000 clones, about 86% of them detected once, and 3.5% to 4.5% sits in the top ten. Source material: PBMCs or T cells enriched from blood (not recorded which). The receptors derive from a woman between 40 and 50 years old with acute COVID-19.

V usage is TRBV7-2 and J usage is TRBJ2-5; the D is unclear. The V and J ends lost 5 bases and 2 bases respectively, with 15 bases between them. The CDR3 extends over 15 amino acids. CDR1 is SGHTA, CDR2 FQGNSA, per germline. The CDR3 region is CASSPTPAVQETQYF. The CDR3 DNA sequence: TGTGCCAGCAGCCCCACGCCGGCGGTACAAGAGACCCAGTACTTC.

This clone is a singleton in its sample. The rearrangement links TRBV7-9 to TRBJ1-4; 7 nucleotides agree with TRBD1. The CDR3 runs 14 residues. Germline trimming cut 6 bases from V and 7 bases from J; bases unmatched to any gene: 8. Germline V lookup: CDR1 SEHNR, CDR2 FQNEAQ (reference sequence). The CDR3 loop reads CASRAQGVSEKLFF. DNA for the CDR3: TGTGCCAGCAGAGCCCAGGGGGTCTCTGAAAAACTGTTTTTT.

The chain joins TRBV19 to TRBJ2-2; 9 nucleotides line up with TRBD2. Germline trimming cut 8 bases from V and 4 bases from J; bases unmatched to any gene: 5. The CDR3 runs to 14 residues. Germline assignment: CDR1 LNHDA and CDR2 SQIVND (reference sequence). The CDR3 here is CASQGSGSTGELFF. Written as DNA, the CDR3 is TGTGCCAGTCAAGGTAGCGGGAGCACCGGGGAGCTGTTTTTT.

CDR3 nucleotide sequence: TGTGCCAGCAGCCCCCAGGGGGGCACTGACGCAGATACGCAGTATTTT. This translates into CASSPQGGTDADTQYF. J is TRBJ2-3 and V is TRBV11-2; D is perhaps TRBD1 (7 bases). In germline, CDR1 is SGHAT, CDR2 FQNNGV. V gave up 5 bases and J gave up 4 bases, with 19 bases separating them. The length of the CDR3 is 16 residues.